This T cell receptor beta chain was sequenced for a study of T-cell reconstitution after alpha-beta-depleted transplantation in children. Findings of the study overall: After one year, T-cell counts and TCRbeta diversity mostly came from new T cells. After transplant, high TCRbeta diversity at day 60 in some patients arose from surviving recipient T cells and thymic progenitors.

Preparation of the TCRbeta library involved a method that used unique molecular identifiers. TCRdb called the PCR reads again in MiXCR, with one record for every CDR3 protein. This table has approximately 1,000,000 distinct CDR3 sequences, roughly 29% appearing once. A word on this clonotype: Antigen: not known.

V lost 5 bases, J lost 1 base, and 7 bases stayed unmatched. The germline CDR1 and CDR2 sequences are SGHTA and FQGTGA. The CDR3 loop spans 16 amino acids. The clonotype comes from a boy younger than two who had a stem cell transplant for SCID, so the T cells may come from the graft donor. The V call is TRBV7-3, the J call TRBJ2-1; 8 bases map to TRBD1. The input for sequencing was PBMCs, mostly from graft donor cells, taken 360 days after TCRalphabeta/CD19-depleted stem cell transplant. CDR3 amino acids: CASSGGRQGSYNEQFF. The CDR3 nucleotides are TGTGCCAGCAGCGGTGGGAGACAGGGGTCCTACAATGAGCAGTTCTTC.